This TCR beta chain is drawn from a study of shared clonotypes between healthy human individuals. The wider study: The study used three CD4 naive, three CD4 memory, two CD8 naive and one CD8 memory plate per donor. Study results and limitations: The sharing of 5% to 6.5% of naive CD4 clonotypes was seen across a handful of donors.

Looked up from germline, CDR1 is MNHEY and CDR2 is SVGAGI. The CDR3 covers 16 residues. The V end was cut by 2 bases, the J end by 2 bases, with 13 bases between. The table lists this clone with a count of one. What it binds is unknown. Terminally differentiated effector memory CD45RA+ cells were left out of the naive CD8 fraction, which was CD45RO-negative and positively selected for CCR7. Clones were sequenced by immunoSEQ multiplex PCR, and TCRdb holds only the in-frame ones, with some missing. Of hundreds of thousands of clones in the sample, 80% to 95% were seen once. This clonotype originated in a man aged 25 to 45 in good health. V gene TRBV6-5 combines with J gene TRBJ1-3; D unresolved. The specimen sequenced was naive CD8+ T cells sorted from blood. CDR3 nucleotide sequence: TGTGCCAGCAGTTACGGAGGAACAGCACCTGGAAACACCATATATTTT. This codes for CASSYGGTAPGNTIYF.